The text below deals with one TCR beta chain. This specimen belongs to a study of T cell changes during pregnancy in multiple sclerosis. Measured with immunoSEQ multiplex PCR; TCRdb has only the in-frame clones, and not every one. The profile shows about 50,000 clones, 90% to 95% of them singletons. The source was CD8+ T cells from peripheral blood mononuclear cells, collected before pregnancy. The origin of this receptor is a female donor with multiple sclerosis, enrolled in a pregnancy study.

The CDR3 spells CSGSRGDRRLETQYF. The CDR3 DNA is TGCAGCGGGAGCAGGGGGGACAGACGCTTGGAGACCCAGTACTTC. The chain employs TRBV29-1 and TRBJ2-5; perhaps TRBD1 as D (7 bases). V lost 7 bases and J 5 bases, leaving 23 bases between the germline ends. Germline assignment: CDR1 SQVTM and CDR2 ANQGSEA. The CDR3 totals 15 residues.